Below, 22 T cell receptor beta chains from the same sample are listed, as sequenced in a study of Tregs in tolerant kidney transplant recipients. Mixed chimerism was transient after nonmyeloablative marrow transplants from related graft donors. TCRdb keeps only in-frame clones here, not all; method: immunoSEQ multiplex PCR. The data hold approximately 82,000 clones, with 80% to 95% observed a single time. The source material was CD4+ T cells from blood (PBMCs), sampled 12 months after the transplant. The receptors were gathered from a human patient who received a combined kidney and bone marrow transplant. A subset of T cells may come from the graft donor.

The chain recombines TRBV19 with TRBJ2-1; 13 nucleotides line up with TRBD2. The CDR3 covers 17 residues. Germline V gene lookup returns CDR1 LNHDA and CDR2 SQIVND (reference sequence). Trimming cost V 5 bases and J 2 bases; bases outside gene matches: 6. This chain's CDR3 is CASSPRTSGSPYNEQFF. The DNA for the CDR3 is TGTGCCAGTAGTCCTCGGACTAGCGGGAGTCCCTACAATGAGCAGTTCTTC.

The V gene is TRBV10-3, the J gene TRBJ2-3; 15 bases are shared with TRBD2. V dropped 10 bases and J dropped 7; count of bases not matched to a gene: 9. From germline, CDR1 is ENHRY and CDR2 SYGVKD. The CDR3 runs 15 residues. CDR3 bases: TGTGCCACCGAAGAGGGACTAGCGGGGGGCCATACGCAGTATTTT. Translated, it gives CATEEGLAGGHTQYF.

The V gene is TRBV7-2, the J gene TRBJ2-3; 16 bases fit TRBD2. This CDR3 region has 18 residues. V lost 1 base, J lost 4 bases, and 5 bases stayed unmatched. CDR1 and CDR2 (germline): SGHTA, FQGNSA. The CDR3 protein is CASSLEGTSGGAADTQYF. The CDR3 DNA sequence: TGTGCCAGCAGCTTAGAAGGGACTAGCGGGGGGGCGGCAGATACGCAGTATTTT.

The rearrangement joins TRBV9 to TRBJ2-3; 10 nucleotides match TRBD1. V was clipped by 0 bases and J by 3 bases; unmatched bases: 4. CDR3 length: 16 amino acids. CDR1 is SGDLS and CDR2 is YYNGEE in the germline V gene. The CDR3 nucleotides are TGTGCCAGCAGCGTAGGAGGACAGGGGGGTACAGATACGCAGTATTTT. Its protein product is CASSVGGQGGTDTQYF.

The CDR3 here is CASSLVSAGGGHQFF. DNA for the CDR3: TGCGCCAGCAGCTTGGTTTCAGCGGGAGGGGGCCACCAGTTCTTC. V gene TRBV5-1 combines with J gene TRBJ2-1, with 10 nucleotides matching TRBD2. The germline V gene has CDR1 SGHRS and CDR2 YFSETQ. Germline trimming cut 0 bases from V and 13 bases from J; bases unmatched to any gene: 10. CDR3 length equals 15 residues.

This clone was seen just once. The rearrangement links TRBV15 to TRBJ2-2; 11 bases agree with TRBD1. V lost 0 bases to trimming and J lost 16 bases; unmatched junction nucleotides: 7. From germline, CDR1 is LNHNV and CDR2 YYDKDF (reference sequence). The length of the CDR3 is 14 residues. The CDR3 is CATSRDLGQGVWFF. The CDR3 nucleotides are TGTGCCACCAGCAGAGATCTGGGACAGGGGGTGTGGTTTTTT.

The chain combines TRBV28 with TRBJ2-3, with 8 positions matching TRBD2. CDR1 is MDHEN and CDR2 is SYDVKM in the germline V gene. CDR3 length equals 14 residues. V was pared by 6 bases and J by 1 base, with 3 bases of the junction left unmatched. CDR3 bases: TGTGCCAGCAGGAAGCGGGGGCGCACAGATACGCAGTATTTT. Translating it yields CASRKRGRTDTQYF.

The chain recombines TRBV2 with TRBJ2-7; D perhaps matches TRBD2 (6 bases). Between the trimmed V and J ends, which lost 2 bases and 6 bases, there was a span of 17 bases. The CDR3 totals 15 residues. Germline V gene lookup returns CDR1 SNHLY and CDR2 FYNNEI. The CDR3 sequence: CASSESRAGEGEQYF. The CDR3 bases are TGTGCCAGCAGTGAATCGCGAGCGGGCGAAGGCGAGCAGTACTTC.

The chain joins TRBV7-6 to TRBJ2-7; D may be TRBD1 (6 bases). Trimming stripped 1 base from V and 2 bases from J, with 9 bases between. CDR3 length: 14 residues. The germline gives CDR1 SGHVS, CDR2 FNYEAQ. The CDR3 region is CASSLGQVPYEQYF. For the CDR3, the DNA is TGTGCCAGCAGCTTAGGACAGGTCCCCTACGAGCAGTACTTC.

The chain's CDR3 is CASSLGQPSGNTIYF. DNA for the CDR3: TGCGCCAGCAGCCTCGGACAGCCCTCTGGAAACACCATATATTTT. The chain joins TRBV5-1 to TRBJ1-3; D is perhaps TRBD1 (6 bases). V lost 4 bases, J lost 0 bases, and 11 bases lay in between. Germline V gene data show CDR1 as SGHRS and CDR2 as YFSETQ. This CDR3 is 15 amino acids long.

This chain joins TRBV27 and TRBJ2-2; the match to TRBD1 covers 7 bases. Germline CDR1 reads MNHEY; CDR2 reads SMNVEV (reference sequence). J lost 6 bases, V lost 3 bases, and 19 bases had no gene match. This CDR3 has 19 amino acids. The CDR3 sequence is CASSLRRGDSRGVAGELFF. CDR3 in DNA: TGTGCCAGCAGTTTGAGACGAGGGGACAGCCGTGGGGTTGCCGGGGAGCTGTTTTTT.

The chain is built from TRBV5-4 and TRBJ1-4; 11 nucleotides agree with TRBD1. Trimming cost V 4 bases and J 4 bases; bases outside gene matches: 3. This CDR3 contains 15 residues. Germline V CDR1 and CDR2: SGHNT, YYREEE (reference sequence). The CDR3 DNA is TGTGCCAGCAGCGGGGGACAGGGGGTTAATGAAAAACTGTTTTTT. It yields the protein CASSGGQGVNEKLFF.

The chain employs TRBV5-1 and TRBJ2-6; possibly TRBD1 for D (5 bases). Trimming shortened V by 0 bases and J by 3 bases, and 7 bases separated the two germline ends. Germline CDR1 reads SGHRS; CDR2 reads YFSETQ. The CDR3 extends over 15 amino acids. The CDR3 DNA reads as TGCGCCAGCAGCTTGGAAGGGGTTGGGGCCAACGTCCTGACTTTC. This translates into CASSLEGVGANVLTF. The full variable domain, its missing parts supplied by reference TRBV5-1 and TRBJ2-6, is KAGVTQTPRYLIKTRGQQVTLSCSPISGHRSVSWYQQTPGQGLQFLFEYFSETQRNKGNFPGRFSGRQFSNSRSEMNVSTLELGDSALYLCASSLEGVGANVLTFGAGSRLTVL.

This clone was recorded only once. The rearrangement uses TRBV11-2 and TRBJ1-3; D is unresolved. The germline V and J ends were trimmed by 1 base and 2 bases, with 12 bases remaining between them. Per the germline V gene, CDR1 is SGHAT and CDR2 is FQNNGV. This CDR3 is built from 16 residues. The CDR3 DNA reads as TGTGCCAGCAGCTTAGGGTTGCGGGGAGCTGGAAACACCATATATTTT. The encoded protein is CASSLGLRGAGNTIYF.

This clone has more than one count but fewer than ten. CDR3 DNA: TGTGCCAGCAGCCCCGTATTCGACAGGGAGCCTTATGGAAACACCATATATTTT. This sequence encodes CASSPVFDREPYGNTIYF. The chain is built from TRBV5-6 and TRBJ1-3, with 7 bases aligning to TRBD1. Germline trimming cut 4 bases from V and 3 bases from J; bases unmatched to any gene: 16. Germline loops: CDR1 SGHDT, CDR2 YYEEEE. The CDR3 runs 18 residues.

The CDR3 sequence: CASKNYANTGELFF. DNA of the CDR3: TGTGCCAGCAAAAACTACGCGAACACCGGGGAGCTGTTTTTT. The chain has TRBV2 and TRBJ2-2; D gene unclear. The CDR3 consists of 14 residues. The germline V and J ends were trimmed by 7 bases and 0 bases, with 9 bases remaining between them. CDR1 and CDR2 (germline): SNHLY, FYNNEI. Based on the CDR3 plus reference TRBV2 and TRBJ2-2, the full variable domain is EPEVTQTPSHQVTQMGQEVILRCVPISNHLYFYWYRQILGQKVEFLVSFYNNEISEKSEIFDDQFSVERPDGSNFTLKIRSTKLEDSAMYFCASKNYANTGELFFGEGSRLTVL.

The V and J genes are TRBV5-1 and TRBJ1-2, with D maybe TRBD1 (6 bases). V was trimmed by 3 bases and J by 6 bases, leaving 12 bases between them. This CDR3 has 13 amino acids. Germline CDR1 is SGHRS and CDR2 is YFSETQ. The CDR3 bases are TGCGCCAGCAGCTGGGTACAGGGTGATGGCTACACCTTC. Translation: CASSWVQGDGYTF.

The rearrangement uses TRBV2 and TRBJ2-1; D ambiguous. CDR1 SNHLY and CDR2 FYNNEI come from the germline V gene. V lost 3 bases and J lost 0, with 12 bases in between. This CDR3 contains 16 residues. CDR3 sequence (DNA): TGTGCCAGCAGTGAGTATGTGTCTACCTCCTACAATGAGCAGTTCTTC. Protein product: CASSEYVSTSYNEQFF.

CDR3 amino acids: CASSVKLAGAGANVLTF. CDR3 DNA: TGTGCCAGCAGCGTAAAATTAGCGGGAGCTGGGGCCAACGTCCTGACTTTC. The chain links TRBV9 to TRBJ2-6; 9 bases align to TRBD2. The CDR3 length is 17 residues. Germline V CDR1 and CDR2: SGDLS, YYNGEE. The ends lost 1 base at V and 2 bases at J; junction bases unmatched: 4.

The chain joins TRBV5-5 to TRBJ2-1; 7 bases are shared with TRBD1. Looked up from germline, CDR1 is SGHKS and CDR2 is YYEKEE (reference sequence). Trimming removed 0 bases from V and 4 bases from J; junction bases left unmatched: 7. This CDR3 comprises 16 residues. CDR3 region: CASSLAGTVGYNEQFF. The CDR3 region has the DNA TGTGCCAGCAGCTTGGCCGGGACAGTGGGTTACAATGAGCAGTTCTTC.

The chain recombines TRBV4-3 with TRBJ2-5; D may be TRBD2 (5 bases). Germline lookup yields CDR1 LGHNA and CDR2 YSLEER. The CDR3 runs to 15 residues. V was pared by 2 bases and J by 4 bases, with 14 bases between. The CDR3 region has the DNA TGCGCCAGCAGCCAATCTAGGAGGTCCCCAGAGACCCAGTACTTC. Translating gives CASSQSRRSPETQYF.

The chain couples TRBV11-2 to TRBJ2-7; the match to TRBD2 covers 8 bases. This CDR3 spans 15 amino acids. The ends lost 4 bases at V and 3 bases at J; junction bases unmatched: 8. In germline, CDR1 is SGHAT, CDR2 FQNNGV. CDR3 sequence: CASSSIAGHYYEQYF. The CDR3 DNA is TGTGCCAGCAGCTCCATAGCGGGACACTACTACGAGCAGTACTTC.